These 21 T cell receptor beta chains came from one sample sequenced in a study of shared clonotypes between healthy human individuals. Generated by immunoSEQ multiplex PCR, the TCRdb table keeps only in-frame clones and is missing some. This sample carries about 470,000 clones, 70% to 80% of them seen once, and the ten largest clones take around 14%. The sequenced sample was PBMCs. The receptors were sampled from a woman aged 40 to 55 in good health. Some clones in this sample may be carry-over from other donors' samples.

CDR3 nucleotide sequence: TGTGCCACCAGCACGGGGGGAGCTCTGAACACTGAAGCTTTCTTT. Its translation: CATSTGGALNTEAFF. J is TRBJ1-1 and V is TRBV15, with D perhaps TRBD1 (5 bases). CDR1 is LNHNV and CDR2 is YYDKDF in the germline V gene (reference sequence). The ends were cut back, 4 bases at V and 0 bases at J, with 12 bases in the middle. CDR3 size: 15 residues.

V is TRBV23-1 and J is TRBJ2-1; unclear D gene. TRBV23-1 is sorted into the ORF group, with uncertain function. V lost 4 bases, J lost 7 bases, and 14 bases lay in between. CDR3 size: 14 residues. CDR3 sequence reads: CASSRSGKRNEQFF. In DNA, the CDR3 is TGCGCCAGCAGTCGTTCTGGGAAACGGAATGAGCAGTTCTTC.

Ten or more counts support this clone. The gene calls are TRBV7-4 and TRBJ2-1; D not resolved. V shed 1 base and J shed 2 bases, with 9 bases lying between them. The CDR3 has 15 amino acids. The V gene's germline CDR1 is SGHVT and CDR2 SQSDAQ. The CDR3 spells CASSLVPEAYNEQFF. DNA for the CDR3: TGTGCCAGCAGCTTAGTTCCAGAGGCCTACAATGAGCAGTTCTTC. Full variable domain (outside the CDR3, taken from reference TRBV7-4 and TRBJ2-1): GAGVSQSPRYKVAKRGRDVALRCDSISGHVTLYWYRQTLGQGSEVLTYSQSDAQRDKSGRPSGRFSAERPERSVSTLKIQRTEQGDSAVYLCASSLVPEAYNEQFFGPGTRLTVL.

This chain connects TRBV7-9 to TRBJ1-1, with 7 bases fitting TRBD1. The CDR3 length is 16 residues. Germline V lookup: CDR1 SEHNR, CDR2 FQNEAQ (reference sequence). Trimming cost V 5 bases and J 0 bases; bases outside gene matches: 9. DNA for the CDR3: TGTGCCAGCAGCCGAGGGACAGCCAACATGAACACTGAAGCTTTCTTT. Its protein product is CASSRGTANMNTEAFF.

This clone was observed once. The rearrangement joins TRBV9 to TRBJ2-3; D perhaps matches TRBD2 (5 bases). Germline V CDR1 and CDR2: SGDLS, YYNGEE. The V end was cut by 4 bases, the J end by 0 bases, with 9 bases between. The CDR3 runs to 14 residues. The CDR3 loop is CASSRGLSTDTQYF. In DNA form, the CDR3 reads TGTGCCAGCAGCCGAGGGCTGAGCACAGATACGCAGTATTTT.

V usage is TRBV27 and J usage is TRBJ2-1; the D gene is possibly TRBD2 (5 bases). This CDR3 spans 15 amino acids. V lost 3 bases, J lost 7 bases, and 16 bases lay in between. The germline gives CDR1 MNHEY, CDR2 SMNVEV (reference sequence). CDR3 DNA: TGTGCCAGCAGTTTCCGCGACGGGGTTAGGAATGAGCAGTTCTTC. Its protein product is CASSFRDGVRNEQFF.

The chain uses TRBV14 and TRBJ2-7; 14 bases match TRBD2. Germline loops: CDR1 SGHDN, CDR2 FVKESK. This CDR3 region has 16 residues. V was pared by 0 bases and J by 9 bases, with 7 bases of the junction left unmatched. DNA of the CDR3: TGTGCCAGCAGCCAAGAAGGGGGACTAGCGGGAGTTGGGCAGTACTTC. This gives the protein CASSQEGGLAGVGQYF.

As to this clone: As the CDR3 is not closed by the conserved phenylalanine or tryptophan, this likely results from a read error. Because the CDR3's place on the DNA is in doubt, the DNA is left out and the CDR3 is given as listed by TCRdb. This sequence joins TRBV10-3 and TRBJ2-7; the tabulated D call, TRBD1, remains unverified against the DNA. Including both end residues, the CDR3 is 12 amino acids long. Germline CDR1 reads ENHRY; CDR2 reads SYGVKD. CDR3 protein: CAISERGGAEYL.

This chain connects TRBV4-1 to TRBJ1-4; 9 positions agree with TRBD1. From germline, CDR1 is MGHRA and CDR2 YSYEKL. The CDR3 has 16 residues. Trimming removed 5 bases from V and 8 bases from J; junction bases left unmatched: 12. Written as DNA, the CDR3 is TGCGCCAGCAGCATAGGGGGGGACAGGGTACGAGAAAAACTGTTTTTT. This encodes CASSIGGDRVREKLFF.

Concerning this clone itself: At one boundary the junction diverges from the germline segment, which might be a read error. The chain couples TRBV9 to TRBJ2-6; either TRBD1 or TRBD2 may fit D (5 bases each). This CDR3 spans 15 amino acids. Germline lookup yields CDR1 SGDLS and CDR2 YYNGEE. CDR3 sequence reads: CTSSLEGSGANVLTF. The CDR3 nucleotides read TGTACCAGCAGCCTAGAGGGGTCTGGGGCCAACGTCCTGACTTTC.

The chain has TRBV7-9 and TRBJ2-1, with D perhaps matching TRBD2 (5 bases). Germline assignment: CDR1 SEHNR and CDR2 FQNEAQ (reference sequence). The CDR3 is 15 residues long. V gave up 2 bases and J gave up 2 bases, with 10 bases separating them. CDR3 nucleotide sequence: TGTGCCAGCAGCTTAAGTGGGAGTACCTACAATGAGCAGTTCTTC. This encodes CASSLSGSTYNEQFF.

The chain couples TRBV11-3 to TRBJ2-5; D gene unclear. The CDR3 loop spans 13 amino acids. Germline V lookup: CDR1 SGHNT, CDR2 YENEEA. V was clipped by 4 bases and J by 3 bases, with 9 bases between them. The CDR3 DNA reads as TGTGCCAGCAGCTGGAAAGCGAAAGAGACCCAGTACTTC. Its protein is CASSWKAKETQYF.

The chain uses TRBV2 and TRBJ1-1; TRBD1 matches at 9 bases. The J segment lost 1 base and the V segment lost 10 bases, leaving 1 base of the junction unmatched. The V gene's germline CDR1 is SNHLY and CDR2 FYNNEI. This CDR3 comprises 12 residues. In nucleotides, the CDR3 is TGTGCCACGGACAGGGGGAACACTGAAGCTTTCTTT. Translating it yields CATDRGNTEAFF.

This sequence joins TRBV11-2 and TRBJ2-5; D gene ambiguous. Trimming removed 1 base from V and 4 bases from J, with 10 bases in between. Germline lookup yields CDR1 SGHAT and CDR2 FQNNGV. This CDR3 has 14 residues. The CDR3 sequence: CASSLAVARETQYF. In DNA form, the CDR3 reads TGTGCCAGCAGCTTAGCGGTAGCTCGAGAGACCCAGTACTTC.

The genes are TRBV13 and TRBJ2-1; D call uncertain. Trimming removed 8 bases from V and 0 bases from J, with 8 bases in between. The CDR3 has 13 residues. CDR1 is PRHDT and CDR2 is FYEKMQ in the germline V gene (reference sequence). CDR3 in amino acids: CASRFSSYNEQFF. As DNA, the CDR3 is TGTGCCAGCCGATTTAGCTCCTACAATGAGCAGTTCTTC.

V usage is TRBV27 and J usage is TRBJ2-1, with TRBD2 matching over 14 bases. The V gene's germline CDR1 is MNHEY and CDR2 SMNVEV (reference sequence). The CDR3 extends over 16 amino acids. V lost 2 bases and J lost 9; bases outside the gene matches: 6. CDR3 bases: TGTGCCAGCAGTTTAAGGGTGGGGACTAGCGGGAGTGAGCAGTTCTTC. Translation gives CASSLRVGTSGSEQFF.

The CDR3 here is CASSYGSGDTGELFF. In DNA, the CDR3 is TGTGCCAGCAGCTACGGGAGTGGGGACACCGGGGAGCTGTTTTTT. The chain has TRBV13 and TRBJ2-2, with D possibly matching TRBD2 (6 bases). The CDR3 has 15 residues. Germline CDR1 is PRHDT and CDR2 is FYEKMQ (reference sequence). Trimming removed 4 bases at V and 3 bases at J, with 12 bases between.

The rearrangement joins TRBV28 to TRBJ2-7; 11 bases line up with TRBD2. The CDR3 is made up of 14 amino acids. Germline-derived CDR1 and CDR2 are MDHEN and SYDVKM. The V and J ends lost 6 bases and 4 bases, in that order; junction bases with no gene match: 5. This chain's CDR3 is CASSLGLAEYEQYF. CDR3 nucleotides: TGTGCCAGCAGCCTGGGACTAGCGGAATACGAGCAGTACTTC. Using reference TRBV28 and TRBJ2-7 for the parts outside the CDR3, the full variable domain is DVKVTQSSRYLVKRTGEKVFLECVQDMDHENMFWYRQDPGLGLRLIYFSYDVKMKEKGDIPEGYSVSREKKERFSLILESASTNQTSMYLCASSLGLAEYEQYFGPGTRLTVT.

The genes are TRBV5-1 and TRBJ2-7; 12 nucleotides agree with TRBD2. Trimming took 3 bases from V and 5 from J; bases not matched to a gene: 9. The CDR3 runs 16 residues. Germline V gives CDR1 SGHRS, CDR2 YFSETQ. The CDR3 DNA reads as TGCGCCAGCAGCTACCTAGCGGGAGGGCCTCTCAACGAGCAGTACTTC. Residues: CASSYLAGGPLNEQYF.

The chain combines TRBV7-8 with TRBJ2-7; tentative D call: TRBD1 (9 bases). V was cut by 3 bases and J by 3 bases, with 15 bases left in between. CDR1 SGHVS and CDR2 FQNEAQ come from the germline V gene. The length of the CDR3 is 15 residues. The CDR3 bases are TGTGCCAGCAGCTTCGGACAGGGGACTAGCTACGAGCAGTACTTC. This gives the protein CASSFGQGTSYEQYF.

The chain links TRBV5-1 to TRBJ2-7; 9 nucleotides agree with TRBD1. The CDR3 is made up of 13 amino acids. Looked up from germline, CDR1 is SGHRS and CDR2 is YFSETQ. V dropped 6 bases and J dropped 4; count of bases not matched to a gene: 5. The CDR3 loop reads CASTSGTGYEQYF. CDR3 in DNA: TGCGCCAGCACTTCCGGGACAGGGTACGAGCAGTACTTC.